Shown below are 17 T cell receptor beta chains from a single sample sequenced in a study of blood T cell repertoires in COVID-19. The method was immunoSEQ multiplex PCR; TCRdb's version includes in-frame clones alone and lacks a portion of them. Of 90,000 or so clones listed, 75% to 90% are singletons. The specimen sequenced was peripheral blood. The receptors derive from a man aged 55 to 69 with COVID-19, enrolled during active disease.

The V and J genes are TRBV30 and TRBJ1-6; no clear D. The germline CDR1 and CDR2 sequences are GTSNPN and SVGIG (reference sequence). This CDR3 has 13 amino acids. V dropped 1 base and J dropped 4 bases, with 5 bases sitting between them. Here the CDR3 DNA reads TGTGCCTGGAGTGGTCAGTATAATTCACCCCTCCACTTT. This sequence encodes CAWSGQYNSPLHF.

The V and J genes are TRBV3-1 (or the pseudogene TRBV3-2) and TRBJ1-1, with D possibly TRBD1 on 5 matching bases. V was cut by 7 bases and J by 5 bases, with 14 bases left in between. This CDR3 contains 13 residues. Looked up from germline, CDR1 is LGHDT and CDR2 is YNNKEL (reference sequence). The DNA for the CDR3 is TGTGCCAGCACCATGGGGGGGGTAACTGAAGCTTTCTTT. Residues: CASTMGGVTEAFF.

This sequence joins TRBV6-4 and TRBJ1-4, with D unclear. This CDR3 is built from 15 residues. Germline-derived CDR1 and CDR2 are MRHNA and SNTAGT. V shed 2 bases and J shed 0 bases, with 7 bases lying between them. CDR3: CASSDEGATNEKLFF. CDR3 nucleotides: TGTGCCAGCAGTGACGAGGGTGCAACTAATGAAAAACTGTTTTTT.

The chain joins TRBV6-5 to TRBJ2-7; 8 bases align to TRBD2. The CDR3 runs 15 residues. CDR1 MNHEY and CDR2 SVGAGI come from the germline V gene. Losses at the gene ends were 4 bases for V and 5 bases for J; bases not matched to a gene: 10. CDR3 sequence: CASSSGSGGPNEQYF. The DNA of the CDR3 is TGTGCCAGCAGTTCGGGATCGGGAGGGCCGAACGAGCAGTACTTC.

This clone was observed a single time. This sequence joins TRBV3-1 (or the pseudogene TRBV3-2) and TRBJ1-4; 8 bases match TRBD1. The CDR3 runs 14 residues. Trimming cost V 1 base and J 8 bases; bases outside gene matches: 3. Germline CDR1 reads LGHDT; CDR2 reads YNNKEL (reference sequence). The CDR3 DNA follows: TGTGCCAGCAGCCAAGGGACAGGGCTAGAAAAACTGTTTTTT. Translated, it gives CASSQGTGLEKLFF.

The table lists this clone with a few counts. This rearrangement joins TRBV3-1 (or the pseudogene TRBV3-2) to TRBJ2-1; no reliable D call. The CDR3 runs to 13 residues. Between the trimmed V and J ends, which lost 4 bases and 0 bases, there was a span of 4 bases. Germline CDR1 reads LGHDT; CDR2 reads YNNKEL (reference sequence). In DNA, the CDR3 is TGTGCCAGCAGCCCGCGCTCCTACAATGAGCAGTTCTTC. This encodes CASSPRSYNEQFF.

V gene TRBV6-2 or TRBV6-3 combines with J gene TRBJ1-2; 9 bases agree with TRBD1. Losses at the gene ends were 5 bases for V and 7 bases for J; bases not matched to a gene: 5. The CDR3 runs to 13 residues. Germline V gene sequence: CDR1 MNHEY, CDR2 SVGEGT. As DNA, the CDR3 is TGTGCCAGCAGTCGGACAGGGGAAGGTGGCTACACCTTC. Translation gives CASSRTGEGGYTF.

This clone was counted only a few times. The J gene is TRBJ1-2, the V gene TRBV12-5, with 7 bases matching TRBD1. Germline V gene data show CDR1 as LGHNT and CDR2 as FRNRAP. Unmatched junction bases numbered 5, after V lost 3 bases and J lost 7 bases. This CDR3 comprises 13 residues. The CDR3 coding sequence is TGTGCTAGTGGTTTCACAGGGGAGATTGGCTACACCTTC. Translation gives CASGFTGEIGYTF. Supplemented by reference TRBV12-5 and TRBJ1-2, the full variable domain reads DARVTQTPRHKVTEMGQEVTMRCQPILGHNTVFWYRQTMMQGLELLAYFRNRAPLDDSGMPKDRFSAEMPDATLATLKIQPSEPRDSAVYFCASGFTGEIGYTFGSGTRLTVV.

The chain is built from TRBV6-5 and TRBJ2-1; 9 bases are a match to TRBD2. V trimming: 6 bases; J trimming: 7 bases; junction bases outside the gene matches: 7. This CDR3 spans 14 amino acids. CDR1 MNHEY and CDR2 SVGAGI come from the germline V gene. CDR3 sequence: CASRVAGDTNEQFF. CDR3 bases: TGTGCCAGCAGAGTAGCGGGGGATACGAATGAGCAGTTCTTC.

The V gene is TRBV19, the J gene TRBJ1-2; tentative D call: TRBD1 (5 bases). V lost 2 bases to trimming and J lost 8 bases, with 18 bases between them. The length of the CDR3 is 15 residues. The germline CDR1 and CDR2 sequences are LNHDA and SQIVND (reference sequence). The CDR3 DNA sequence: TGTGCCAGTAGTATAAACCCGGACCGACAGACGGGCTACACCTTC. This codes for CASSINPDRQTGYTF.

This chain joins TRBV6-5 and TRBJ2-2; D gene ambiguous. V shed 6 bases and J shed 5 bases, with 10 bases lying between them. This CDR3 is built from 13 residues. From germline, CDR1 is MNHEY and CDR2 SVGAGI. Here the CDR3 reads CASSRTETGELFF. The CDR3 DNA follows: TGTGCCAGCAGCCGCACAGAGACCGGGGAGCTGTTTTTT.

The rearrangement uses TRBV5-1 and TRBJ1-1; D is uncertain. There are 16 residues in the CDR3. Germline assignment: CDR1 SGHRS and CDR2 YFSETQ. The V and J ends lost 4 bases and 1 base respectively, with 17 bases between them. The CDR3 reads CASSPGGNLGNTEAFF. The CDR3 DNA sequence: TGCGCCAGCAGCCCGGGAGGGAATCTGGGGAACACTGAAGCTTTCTTT.

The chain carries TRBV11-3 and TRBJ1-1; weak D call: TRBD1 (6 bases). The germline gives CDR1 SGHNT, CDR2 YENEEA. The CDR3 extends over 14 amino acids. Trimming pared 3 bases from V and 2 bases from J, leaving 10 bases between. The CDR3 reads CASSFGRGNTEAFF. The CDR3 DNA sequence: TGTGCCAGCAGCTTTGGCAGGGGAAACACTGAAGCTTTCTTT.

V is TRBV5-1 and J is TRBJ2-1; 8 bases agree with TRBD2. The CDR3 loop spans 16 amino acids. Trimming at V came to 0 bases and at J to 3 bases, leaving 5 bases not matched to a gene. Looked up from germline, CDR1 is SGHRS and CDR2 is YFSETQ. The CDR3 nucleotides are TGCGCCAGCAGCTTGGCCTCAGCGGGGGTCTACAATGAGCAGTTCTTC. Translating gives CASSLASAGVYNEQFF. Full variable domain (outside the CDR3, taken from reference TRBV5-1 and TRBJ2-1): KAGVTQTPRYLIKTRGQQVTLSCSPISGHRSVSWYQQTPGQGLQFLFEYFSETQRNKGNFPGRFSGRQFSNSRSEMNVSTLELGDSALYLCASSLASAGVYNEQFFGPGTRLTVL.

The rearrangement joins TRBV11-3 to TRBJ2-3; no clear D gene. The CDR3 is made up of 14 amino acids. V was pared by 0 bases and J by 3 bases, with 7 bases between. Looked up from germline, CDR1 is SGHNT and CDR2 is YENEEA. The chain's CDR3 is CASSLDSVTDTQYF. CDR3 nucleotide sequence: TGTGCCAGCAGCTTAGATTCGGTAACAGATACGCAGTATTTT.

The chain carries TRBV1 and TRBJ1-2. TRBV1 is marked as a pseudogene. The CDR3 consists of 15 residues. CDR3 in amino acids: CTSSQDMQGSYGYTF. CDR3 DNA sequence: TGCACCAGCAGCCAAGATATGCAAGGGAGCTATGGCTACACCTTC.

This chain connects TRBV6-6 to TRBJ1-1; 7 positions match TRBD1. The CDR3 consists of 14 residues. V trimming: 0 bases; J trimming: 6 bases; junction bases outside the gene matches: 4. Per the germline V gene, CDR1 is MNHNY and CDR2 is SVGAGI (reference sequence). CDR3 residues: CASSYSQGVAEAFF. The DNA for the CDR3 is TGTGCCAGCAGTTACTCGCAGGGGGTAGCTGAAGCTTTCTTT.